These T cell receptor beta chains were read from a single sample in a study of blood T cell repertoires in COVID-19. Sequencing was performed with immunoSEQ multiplex PCR; in TCRdb, only in-frame clones are kept and a portion is missing. The table has some 150,000 clones, approximately 84% seen once; the top ten hold about 6.4%. Sequencing was carried out using peripheral blood. The receptors were gathered from a human donor in a cohort sampled during active COVID-19. The CDR3 runs from the conserved cysteine through the conserved F or W. D genes are given only for firm matches. Size values are once, few and many counts, or a class for expanded clones, and some rows have none.

>TRBJ2-5|.|TRBV4-2|TRBD1
CASSQVSRDRGETQYF
TGTGCCAGCAGCCAAGTCTCCCGGGACAGGGGAGAGACCCAGTACTTC
>TRBJ1-6|.|TRBV4-2|TRBD1
CASSPNWRDRKAALHF
TGTGCCAGCAGCCCCAACTGGCGGGACAGGAAGGCAGCCCTCCACTTT
>TRBJ2-3|.|TRBV11-2|TRBD2
CASGPGGGSSTDTQYF
TGTGCCAGCGGACCAGGCGGGGGGTCTAGCACAGATACGCAGTATTTT
>TRBJ2-7|.|TRBV7-2|TRBD2
CASRSGGRFYEQYF
TGTGCCAGCCGTAGCGGGGGGCGATTCTACGAGCAGTACTTC
>TRBJ1-1|.|TRBV7-2|.
CASNPVGGTEAFF
TGTGCCAGCAACCCAGTGGGGGGAACTGAAGCTTTCTTT
>TRBJ2-4|.|TRBV11-2|.
CASSLDVPVRRAIQYF
TGTGCCAGCAGCTTAGATGTCCCAGTAAGGAGAGCCATTCAGTACTTC
>TRBJ1-1|.|TRBV6-5|.
CASSSAGPPGSAFF
TGTGCCAGCTCCAGCGCAGGCCCCCCTGGGAGCGCTTTCTTT
>TRBJ1-4|.|TRBV9|TRBD1
CASSVEGAKDEKLFF
TGTGCCAGCAGCGTAGAGGGGGCAAAGGATGAAAAACTGTTTTTT
>TRBJ1-2|once|TRBV4-2|TRBD1
CASSQDQGAGYTF
TGTGCCAGCAGCCAAGATCAGGGGGCGGGCTACACCTTC
>TRBJ2-7|.|TRBV18|TRBD1
CASSRTGFESYEQYF
TGTGCCAGCTCAAGGACAGGGTTCGAGTCCTACGAGCAGTACTTC
>TRBJ1-6|.|TRBV15|.
CASTQGHNSPLHF
TGTGCCTCCACACAGGGTCATAATTCACCCCTCCACTTT
>TRBJ1-6|.|TRBV10-3|.
CATRDTTDSPLHF
TGTGCCACCCGGGACACGACTGATTCACCCCTCCACTTT
>TRBJ1-4|.|TRBV7-8|.
CASSLDSLPGKLFF
TGTGCCAGCAGCCTGGACAGTCTTCCAGGGAAACTGTTTTTT
>TRBJ2-1|once|TRBV5-1|TRBD2
CASSTLAGSYNEQFF
TGCGCCAGCAGCACTTTAGCGGGCTCCTACAATGAGCAGTTCTTC
>TRBJ2-7|.|TRBV5-8|.
CASSFSHEQYF
TGTGCCAGCAGCTTTAGTCACGAGCAGTACTTC
>TRBJ2-7|.|TRBV29-1|TRBD1
CSVTPRGIGYEQYF
TGCAGCGTAACCCCCAGGGGGATCGGGTACGAGCAGTACTTC
>TRBJ2-3|.|TRBV2|TRBD2
CASSRTSGGAGSPDTQYF
TGTGCCAGCAGTAGGACTAGCGGGGGGGCGGGGTCCCCAGATACGCAGTATTTT
>TRBJ1-1|.|TRBV7-2|.
CASAADTEAFF
TGTGCCAGCGCGGCTGACACTGAAGCTTTCTTT
>TRBJ2-3|.|TRBV7-9|TRBD2
CASSSTSASTDTQYF
TGTGCCAGCAGCTCGACTAGCGCAAGCACAGATACGCAGTATTTT
>TRBJ1-2|.|TRBV19|TRBD1
CASSNLDRGIGGYTF
TGTGCCAGTAGTAACCTGGACAGGGGTATTGGTGGCTACACCTTC
>TRBJ2-3|.|TRBV19|.
CASQRDGGQPDTQYF
TGTGCCAGCCAGCGTGACGGGGGGCAGCCAGATACGCAGTATTTT
>TRBJ2-7|few|TRBV7-8|.
CASGNRQAYEQYF
TGTGCCAGTGGTAACCGACAGGCCTACGAGCAGTACTTC
>TRBJ2-7|.|TRBV6-1|.
CASSDVDRVYEQYF
TGTGCCAGCAGTGACGTCGACAGAGTCTACGAGCAGTACTTC
>TRBJ2-3|.|TRBV5-1|TRBD2
CASRLAGTDTQYF
TGCGCCAGCAGACTAGCGGGCACAGATACGCAGTATTTT